The rows below give T cell receptor beta chains drawn from one sample of a study of blood T cells in healthy people across ages. A single record per CDR3 protein comes from TCRdb applying MiXCR to the 5' RACE reads. Altogether about 590,000 distinct CDR3 sequences are present, about 28% being singletons, with the ten largest covering around 14%. The sample was blood. Every receptor here comes from a woman older than 75 in good health. The CDR3 runs from the conserved cysteine through the conserved F or W. The order of the fields is clone size, D gene, J gene, V gene, CDR3 protein, CDR3 DNA. D genes are given only for firm matches. Some rows mark clone size as missing; the rest say once, few, many or name a class of expanded clone.

>-|TRBD1|TRBJ1-2|TRBV27
CASRRQGAVGYTF
TGTGCCAGCAGGAGACAGGGGGCAGTTGGCTACACCTTC
>many|TRBD2|TRBJ2-5|TRBV20-1
CSAPAPGTSKETQYF
TGCAGTGCTCCCGCCCCCGGGACTAGCAAGGAGACCCAGTACTTC
>many|TRBD1|TRBJ2-7|TRBV20-1
CSALGQATYEQYF
TGCAGTGCCCTGGGACAGGCCACCTACGAGCAGTACTTC
>-|TRBD2|TRBJ2-3|TRBV7-9
CASSLGVQSLAGDTQYF
TGTGCCAGCAGCTTAGGTGTTCAGTCTCTAGCGGGGGATACGCAGTATTTT
>many|TRBD2|TRBJ2-7|TRBV10-3
CAISEPSGGAVEQYF
TGTGCCATCAGTGAACCTAGCGGGGGGGCCGTAGAGCAGTACTTC
>few|TRBD2|TRBJ2-1|TRBV20-1
CSAPLAGGKLEQFF
TGCAGTGCCCCCCTAGCGGGAGGCAAGCTCGAGCAGTTCTTC
>-|TRBD1|TRBJ1-4|TRBV27
CASSPHYRGLGKLFF
TGTGCCAGCAGCCCTCACTACAGGGGTTTAGGAAAACTGTTTTTT
>few|-|TRBJ1-1|TRBV2
CASSEALGWTEAFF
TGTGCCAGCAGTGAAGCGTTAGGGTGGACTGAAGCTTTCTTT
>many|TRBD1|TRBJ1-1|TRBV7-2
CASSLSTGTGGTEAFF
TGTGCCAGCAGCTTGTCGACCGGGACAGGCGGCACTGAAGCTTTCTTT
>many|-|TRBJ2-5|TRBV12-3/TRBV12-4
CASSPKRQPRETQYF
TGTGCCAGCAGTCCAAAGAGACAGCCGCGGGAGACCCAGTACTTC
>-|-|TRBJ1-2|TRBV19
CASSIGLKGYTF
TGTGCCAGTAGTATTGGACTGAAGGGCTACACCTTC
>-|TRBD1|TRBJ2-6|TRBV7-2
CASSNRGNGANVLTF
TGTGCCAGCAGTAACAGGGGAAATGGGGCCAACGTCCTGACTTTC
>-|-|TRBJ1-1|TRBV11-1
CASSLAPSYTEAFF
TGTGCCAGCAGCTTAGCCCCCAGCTACACTGAAGCTTTCTTT
>many|TRBD1|TRBJ2-1|TRBV5-6
CASSRTGAPNEQFF
TGTGCCAGCAGCCGGACAGGGGCCCCCAATGAGCAGTTCTTC
>many|TRBD1|TRBJ1-2|TRBV12-3/TRBV12-4
CASSTDRDYGYTF
TGTGCCAGCAGTACGGACAGGGACTATGGCTACACCTTC
>-|TRBD1|TRBJ2-7|TRBV7-9
CASSLVGDRAYEQYF
TGTGCCAGCAGCTTAGTTGGGGACAGAGCGTACGAGCAGTACTTC
>-|TRBD1|TRBJ1-2|TRBV12-3/TRBV12-4
CASGESTGSDYGYAF
TGTGCCAGCGGTGAATCGACAGGGTCGGACTATGGCTACGCCTTC
>many|-|TRBJ1-1|TRBV29-1
CSVVPVGTEAFF
TGCAGCGTTGTTCCGGTGGGCACTGAAGCTTTCTTT
>many|TRBD1|TRBJ1-1|TRBV20-1
CSTYGQGLTEAFF
TGCAGTACCTATGGACAGGGTCTGACTGAAGCTTTCTTT
>-|TRBD2|TRBJ2-1|TRBV10-3
CAISDRVVAGGGNEQFF
TGTGCCATCAGTGACCGGGTGGTGGCGGGAGGCGGGAATGAGCAGTTCTTC
>few|-|TRBJ2-2|TRBV12-5
CASGLPTAGMFSTGELFF
TGTGCTAGTGGTCTACCGACCGCCGGGATGTTCTCCACCGGGGAGCTGTTTTTT
>-|-|TRBJ2-5|TRBV20-1
CSARRSTGQDPTGEQYF
TGCAGTGCCAGACGTTCGACAGGCCAAGACCCGACGGGTGAGCAGTACTTC
>many|-|TRBJ1-1|TRBV28
CASSLHEGRRAEAFF
TGTGCCAGCAGTCTGCACGAGGGGAGAAGGGCTGAAGCTTTCTTT
>many|TRBD1|TRBJ2-7|TRBV6-1
CASSLRGTGVEQYF
TGTGCCAGCAGTCTGAGGGGGACAGGGGTAGAGCAGTACTTC
>few|TRBD1|TRBJ2-7|TRBV28
CASRPGTGFYEQYF
TGTGCCAGCAGACCCGGGACAGGTTTCTACGAGCAGTACTTC
>-|-|TRBJ2-2|TRBV7-2
CATGEPNTGERFF
TGTGCCACAGGGGAACCGAACACCGGGGAGCGGTTTTTT
>many|-|TRBJ2-1|TRBV10-3
CAISGNTNNEQFF
TGTGCCATCAGTGGGAATACTAACAATGAGCAGTTCTTC
>-|TRBD2|TRBJ2-1|TRBV20-1
CSAGPTSGGRNEQFF
TGCAGTGCTGGCCCCACTAGCGGGGGAAGGAATGAGCAGTTCTTC
>many|TRBD1|TRBJ1-2|TRBV4-2
CASSHRTGWGFHTF
TGTGCCAGCAGCCACCGGACAGGTTGGGGCTTCCACACCTTC
>few|TRBD1|TRBJ1-5|TRBV6-1
CASRDTGGSQPQHF
TGTGCCAGCAGGGACACAGGGGGCAGCCAGCCCCAGCATTTT
>many|-|TRBJ2-3|TRBV20-1
CSAGIDDTQYF
TGCAGTGCCGGGATTGATGATACGCAGTATTTT
>many|-|TRBJ2-3|TRBV4-1
CASSQDASYTDTQYF
TGCGCCAGCAGCCAAGACGCCAGCTACACAGATACGCAGTATTTT
>-|TRBD2|TRBJ2-2|TRBV7-8
CASSVSGANTGELFF
TGTGCCAGCAGCGTTAGCGGGGCGAACACCGGGGAGCTGTTTTTT
>few|-|TRBJ1-1|TRBV2
CASSASRGRMNTEAFF
TGTGCCAGCAGTGCGTCTAGGGGTAGGATGAACACTGAAGCTTTCTTT
>many|TRBD2|TRBJ2-5|TRBV4-3
CASSQDWTSDRTQYF
TGCGCCAGCAGCCAAGATTGGACTAGCGACAGAACCCAGTACTTC
>-|TRBD2|TRBJ2-2|TRBV6-1
CASSRNSGGSYTGELFF
TGTGCCAGCAGTAGGAATAGCGGGGGGTCGTACACCGGGGAGCTGTTTTTT
>many|-|TRBJ2-3|TRBV5-6
CASSLEVKTSTDTQYF
TGTGCCAGCAGCTTGGAGGTGAAGACTAGCACAGATACGCAGTATTTT
>few|-|TRBJ1-5|TRBV7-8
CASSPAGNSNQPQHF
TGTGCCAGCAGCCCCGCGGGTAATAGCAATCAGCCCCAGCATTTT
>many|TRBD1|TRBJ2-3|TRBV5-1
CASSLAGTGGSDTQYF
TGCGCCAGCAGCTTGGCCGGGACAGGGGGTTCAGATACGCAGTATTTT
>many|-|TRBJ1-2|TRBV15
CATSRDLASSNYGYTF
TGTGCCACCAGCAGAGATCTAGCGTCTTCTAACTATGGCTACACCTTC
>-|-|TRBJ2-2|TRBV7-3
CASSLTAFSVELFF
TGTGCCAGCAGCTTAACTGCGTTCTCCGTGGAGCTGTTTTTT